This T cell receptor (beta chain) appears in the sequencing data of a study of blood T cells in healthy people across ages. On the study more broadly: There was about one barcoded beta molecule captured by template switching per two T cells. The study's findings and limits: More naive CD4+ cells and higher diversity were found in long-lived than in aged donors.

Comments on this clonotype: Antigen unknown.

CDR1 SGHAT and CDR2 FQNNGV come from the germline V gene. The CDR3 is 16 residues long. Trimming took 0 bases from V and 5 from J, leaving 13 bases between them. A J-beta primer mix and a sample-barcoded 5' primer were used in a second PCR of roughly 6 to 12 cycles. TCRdb ran MiXCR on the 5' RACE reads and lists one entry per CDR3 protein. The table has fewer than 950,000 distinct CDR3 sequences, about 55% seen once. V usage is TRBV11-2 and J usage is TRBJ1-4; D possibly corresponds to TRBD1 (5 bases). Source material: blood. The TCR originated in a man at least 80 years old in good health. CDR3 bases: TGTGCCAGCAGCTTAGAGGGACGGAATACCAATGAAAAACTGTTTTTT. This codes for CASSLEGRNTNEKLFF. The complete variable domain, with remaining parts taken from reference TRBV11-2 and TRBJ1-4, reads EAGVAQSPRYKIIEKRQSVAFWCNPISGHATLYWYQQILGQGPKLLIQFQNNGVVDDSQLPKDRFSAERLKGVDSTLKIQPAKLEDSAVYLCASSLEGRNTNEKLFFGSGTQLSVL.